The sequence of this TCR beta chain was determined in a study of Graves' ophthalmopathy and Graves' hyperthyroidism. Study at large: Peripheral blood samples were taken at initial diagnosis, before any treatment. General study points: Discriminating ophthalmopathy from stable hyperthyroidism, a 13-signature model attained a sensitivity of about 88% and a specificity of 81.08%. Among expanded thyroid clonotypes above 0.001 frequency, most also occurred in blood.

Amplified material comprised TCR beta CDR3 regions derived from RNA transcripts. Second-round multiplex PCR came after first-round RT-PCR with HTBI primers. TCRdb redid the calling of the multiplex PCR reads with MiXCR, one entry per CDR3 protein. The sample holds around 670,000 distinct CDR3 sequences, around 40% seen once. Germline V gives CDR1 SGHAT, CDR2 FQDESV (reference sequence). CDR3 length: 16 amino acids. V gave up 5 bases and J gave up 0 bases; unmatched junction bases: 5. This clonotype was found a few times. Its antigen is not identified. The sequenced material came from peripheral blood. This clonotype was obtained from an adult man with Graves' ophthalmopathy. This chain links TRBV11-1 with TRBJ1-3; 9 positions match TRBD1. The CDR3, as DNA: TGTGCCAGCAGCGGATGGGACAGGGCCTCTGGAAACACCATATATTTT. Its translation is CASSGWDRASGNTIYF. The whole variable domain, filled in from reference TRBV11-1 and TRBJ1-3, reads EAEVAQSPRYKITEKSQAVAFWCDPISGHATLYWYRQILGQGPELLVQFQDESVVDDSQLPKDRFSAERLKGVDSTLKIQPAELGDSAMYLCASSGWDRASGNTIYFGEGSWLTVV.